Below, 21 T cell receptor beta chains from the same sample are listed, as sequenced in a study of breast tumors, draining lymph nodes, adjacent tissues. In TCRdb, the multiplex PCR reads were re-called with MiXCR into one record per CDR3 protein. Among 200,000 to 300,000 distinct CDR3 sequences, more than 30% were seen once, and the ten largest hold roughly 1.1%. Breast cancer patients provided tissue from their axillary draining lymph nodes. The sequencing input was axillary lymph node tissue. The receptor source for this set is a female donor with breast cancer. Some clones in this sample may be carry-over from other donors' samples.

This clonotype was counted many times. The chain links TRBV12-3 or TRBV12-4 to TRBJ2-7, with TRBD1 matching 9 bases. The CDR3 loop spans 12 amino acids. The ends lost 4 bases at V and 9 bases at J; junction bases unmatched: 4. The CDR3 loop is CASSWGQGRQYF. The CDR3 DNA sequence: TGTGCCAGCAGTTGGGGACAGGGAAGGCAGTACTTC.

On this clonotype: A read error may be the cause here, since a much bigger clone is one base away. The V gene is TRBV19, the J gene TRBJ2-7, with no clear D. The CDR3 consists of 15 residues. Looked up from germline, CDR1 is LNHDA and CDR2 is SQIVND (reference sequence). Trimming pared 0 bases from V and 2 bases from J, leaving 11 bases between. The CDR3 coding sequence is TGTGCCAGTAGTATAGAACACACCGCGCCCTACGAGCAGTACTTC. Translating it yields CASSIEHTAPYEQYF.

This clonotype appeared many times. The genes are TRBV20-1 and TRBJ2-5; 7 bases map to TRBD2. Germline V gene data show CDR1 as DFQATT and CDR2 as SNEGSKA (reference sequence). V lost 5 bases and J lost 1; bases outside the gene matches: 16. The CDR3 is 17 amino acids. CDR3 residues: CSADFAGDFGLQETQYF. In DNA form, the CDR3 reads TGCAGTGCTGACTTTGCGGGGGATTTCGGGCTCCAAGAGACCCAGTACTTC.

This clonotype was observed many times. The chain uses TRBV18 and TRBJ1-5; D is perhaps TRBD1 (6 bases). Germline V gene lookup returns CDR1 KGHSH and CDR2 LQKENI. Deletions cut 4 bases from V and 5 bases from J, with 12 bases between. The CDR3 is 14 residues long. The CDR3 here is CASSRGGRDQPQHF. The CDR3 coding sequence is TGTGCCAGCTCACGGGGGGGCCGGGATCAGCCCCAGCATTTT.

The genes are TRBV2 and TRBJ2-6; a weak D match, TRBD1 (5 bases). The CDR3 extends over 21 amino acids. V lost 3 bases and J lost 3, with 27 bases in between. Germline assignment: CDR1 SNHLY and CDR2 FYNNEI. CDR3 coding DNA: TGTGCCAGCAGTGACAGAGCCGGGTCAGGAAGGGGCTTCTTTGGGGCCAACGTCCTGACTTTC. Translation: CASSDRAGSGRGFFGANVLTF.

About this clonotype: One base away lies a much larger clone, so this may be a sequencing read error. The rearrangement joins TRBV12-3 or TRBV12-4 to TRBJ2-1; D possibly corresponds to TRBD1 (6 bases). This CDR3 is built from 14 residues. The CDR3 reads CAGSGQSSYNEQFF. CDR3 in DNA: TGTGCCGGCAGCGGACAGAGCTCCTACAATGAGCAGTTCTTC.

Comment on this clonotype: This may be a read error: a much more frequent sequence differs by one nucleotide. The chain is built from TRBV7-9 and TRBJ2-7; 11 positions match TRBD2. The CDR3 sequence is 15 residues long. Germline V CDR1 and CDR2: SEHNR, FQNEAQ (reference sequence). CDR3 sequence: CASSSPGLADYEQHF. As DNA, the CDR3 is TGTGCCAGCAGCTCCCCGGGACTAGCGGACTACGAGCAGCACTTC.

V is TRBV11-1 and J is TRBJ1-2; D unresolved. CDR1 is SGHAT and CDR2 is FQDESV in the germline V gene (reference sequence). Trimming took off 3 bases at V and 3 bases at J, with 14 bases between the two ends. The CDR3 is made up of 15 amino acids. CDR3 protein: CASSLTWSPYYGYTF. CDR3 nucleotides: TGTGCCAGCAGCTTGACGTGGTCCCCTTACTATGGCTACACCTTC.

This clonotype was observed a handful of times. The gene calls are TRBV2 and TRBJ1-5; TRBD1 is a possible D gene (6 bases). Germline V gene sequence: CDR1 SNHLY, CDR2 FYNNEI. This CDR3 region has 17 residues. The V gene lost 8 bases and the J gene lost 7 bases, with 27 bases spanning the gap. The CDR3 is CASSLRGQGLGRQPQHF. The CDR3 DNA reads TGTGCCAGCTCACTGCGGGGGCAGGGGTTGGGGAGACAGCCCCAGCATTTT.

This chain links TRBV7-9 with TRBJ2-7; 8 bases align to TRBD1. CDR1 and CDR2 (germline): SEHNR, FQNEAQ (reference sequence). This CDR3 region has 15 residues. The V segment lost 5 bases and the J segment 2 bases; nucleotides outside the gene matches: 8. In DNA, the CDR3 is TGTGCCAGCAGCCGCAGGGGGCGGAATACCTACGAGCAGTACTTC. Translation: CASSRRGRNTYEQYF.

Worth noting for this clonotype: This may come from a read error, since a much larger clone is one base off. The chain carries TRBV11-3 and TRBJ2-7, with 7 bases fitting TRBD2. Germline V lookup: CDR1 SGHNT, CDR2 YENEEA. The CDR3 covers 15 residues. Trimming took 1 base from V and 5 from J; bases not matched to a gene: 8. Here the CDR3 reads CASSLVAGTNHEQYF. In nucleotides, the CDR3 is TGTGCCAGCAGCTTAGTTGCGGGGACTAATCACGAGCAGTACTTC.

As to this clonotype: A read error may be the cause here, since a much bigger clone is one base away. The CDR3 loop reads CASSKSSGTGEQHF. The CDR3 bases are TGTGCCAGCAGTAAGTCTAGCGGGACGGGGGAGCAGCACTTC. The chain couples TRBV6-1 to TRBJ2-7; TRBD2 matches 9 bases. The CDR3 has 14 residues. In germline, CDR1 is MNHNS, CDR2 SASEGT.

This clonotype occurred many times. The J gene is TRBJ2-7, the V gene TRBV2; D is uncertain. The CDR3 loop spans 12 amino acids. The V and J ends lost 0 bases and 6 bases respectively, with 6 bases between them. Germline values: CDR1 SNHLY, CDR2 FYNNEI. CDR3 sequence reads: CASSEALLEQYF. The CDR3 nucleotides are TGTGCCAGCAGTGAAGCGCTTCTCGAGCAGTACTTC.

This clonotype was recorded at least ten times. The chain recombines TRBV10-3 with TRBJ2-5, with D possibly being TRBD2 (5 bases). The CDR3 totals 14 residues. With 3 bases removed from V and 1 base from J, the gap between germline ends came to 9 bases. Germline V gives CDR1 ENHRY, CDR2 SYGVKD. Here the CDR3 DNA reads TGTGCCATCAGTGAACCTAGCTTCCAAGAGACCCAGTACTTC. As protein: CAISEPSFQETQYF.

The chain couples TRBV7-4 to TRBJ2-2; D gene ambiguous. The CDR3 is 12 amino acids. In germline, CDR1 is SGHVT, CDR2 SQSDAQ. Deletions cut 5 bases from V and 8 bases from J, with 9 bases between. CDR3 nucleotides: TGTGCCAGCAGCCCAACGACAGGGGAGCTGTTTTTT. This codes for CASSPTTGELFF.

V usage is TRBV18 and J usage is TRBJ2-7; 8 nucleotides line up with TRBD1. From germline, CDR1 is KGHSH and CDR2 LQKENI. V was clipped by 3 bases and J by 3 bases; unmatched bases: 7. The length of the CDR3 is 15 residues. CDR3 loop: CASSPRTGTGYEQYF. The CDR3 coding sequence is TGTGCCAGCTCACCGAGGACAGGGACGGGCTACGAGCAGTACTTC.

This clonotype is medium-sized (0.01 to 0.1%) in the sample. The chain has TRBV10-3 and TRBJ1-6; 8 nucleotides agree with TRBD1. Germline lookup yields CDR1 ENHRY and CDR2 SYGVKD. The CDR3 contains 12 residues. J was trimmed by 10 bases and V by 7 bases; bases with no gene match: 3. CDR3 coding DNA: TGTGCCATCAAGACAGGGGACTCACCCCTCCACTTT. Translated: CAIKTGDSPLHF.

This clonotype was recorded many times. This chain connects TRBV30 to TRBJ2-7; possibly TRBD2 for D (6 bases). Trimming cost V 4 bases and J 4 bases, with 17 bases left between them. The CDR3 covers 14 residues. Germline V gene lookup returns CDR1 GTSNPN and CDR2 SVGIG (reference sequence). The CDR3 reads CAWNVPGGTYEQYF. The CDR3 DNA follows: TGTGCCTGGAACGTACCCGGAGGGACGTACGAGCAGTACTTC.

This clonotype was observed a handful of times. The chain employs TRBV6-5 and TRBJ1-5; unclear D gene. With 5 bases removed from V and 6 bases from J, the gap between germline ends came to 11 bases. The CDR3 is 13 amino acids. Germline CDR1 MNHEY, CDR2 SVGAGI. DNA for the CDR3: TGTGCCAGCAGTCCTCGGCGAACTCAGCCCCAGCATTTT. Translating gives CASSPRRTQPQHF.

The sample holds many counts of this clonotype. This chain joins TRBV9 and TRBJ2-3; the D call may be TRBD1 or TRBD2 (5 bases each). V was pared by 4 bases and J by 0 bases, with 12 bases between. In germline, CDR1 is SGDLS, CDR2 YYNGEE. The CDR3 covers 15 residues. CDR3 amino acids: CASSRGGVSTDTQYF. The CDR3, as DNA: TGTGCCAGCAGCCGGGGCGGAGTGAGCACAGATACGCAGTATTTT. The whole variable domain, remainder taken from reference TRBV9 and TRBJ2-3, is DSGVTQTPKHLITATGQRVTLRCSPRSGDLSVYWYQQSLDQGLQFLIQYYNGEERAKGNILERFSAQQFPDLHSELNLSSLELGDSALYFCASSRGGVSTDTQYFGPGTRLTVL.

On this clonotype itself: A much bigger clone sits one base away, suggesting this may be a read error. The rearrangement links TRBV20-1 to TRBJ2-7, with TRBD2 matching over 9 bases. Germline V CDR1 and CDR2: DFQATT, SNEGSKA (reference sequence). This CDR3 has 15 residues. The trim removed 2 bases at V and 2 bases at J, leaving 7 bases unmatched. For the CDR3, the DNA is TGCAGTGCTAGAAGAGGTAGCGGGAGTCCCTACGAGCAGTACTTC. This sequence encodes CSARRGSGSPYEQYF.